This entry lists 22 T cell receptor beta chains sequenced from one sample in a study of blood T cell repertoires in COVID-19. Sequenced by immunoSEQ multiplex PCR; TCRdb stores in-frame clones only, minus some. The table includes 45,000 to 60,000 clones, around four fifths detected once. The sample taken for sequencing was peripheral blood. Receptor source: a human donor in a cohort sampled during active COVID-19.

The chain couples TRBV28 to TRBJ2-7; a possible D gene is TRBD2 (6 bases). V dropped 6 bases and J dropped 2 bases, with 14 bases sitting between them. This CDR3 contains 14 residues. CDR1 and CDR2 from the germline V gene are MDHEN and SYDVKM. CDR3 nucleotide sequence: TGTGCCAGCAGCCCGACTAGGGACCCCTACGAGCAGTACTTC. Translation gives CASSPTRDPYEQYF. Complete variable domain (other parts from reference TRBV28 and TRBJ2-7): DVKVTQSSRYLVKRTGEKVFLECVQDMDHENMFWYRQDPGLGLRLIYFSYDVKMKEKGDIPEGYSVSREKKERFSLILESASTNQTSMYLCASSPTRDPYEQYFGPGTRLTVT.

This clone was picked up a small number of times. As DNA, the CDR3 is TGTGCCAGCAGCCAAGAGTGGGGGGACAGGGACTACGAGCAGTACTTC. It is translated as CASSQEWGDRDYEQYF. The chain has TRBV4-2 and TRBJ2-7; 9 bases are shared with TRBD1. The V gene's germline CDR1 is LGHNA and CDR2 YNFKEQ. The CDR3 totals 16 residues. The junction had 6 bases not matched to a gene; V was cut back by 0 bases and J by 3 bases.

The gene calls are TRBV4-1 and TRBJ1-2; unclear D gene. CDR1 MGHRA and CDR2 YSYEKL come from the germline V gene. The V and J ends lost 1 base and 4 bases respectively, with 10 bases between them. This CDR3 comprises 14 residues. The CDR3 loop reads CASSQVLTLYGYTF. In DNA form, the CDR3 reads TGCGCCAGCAGCCAAGTTTTGACACTCTATGGCTACACCTTC.

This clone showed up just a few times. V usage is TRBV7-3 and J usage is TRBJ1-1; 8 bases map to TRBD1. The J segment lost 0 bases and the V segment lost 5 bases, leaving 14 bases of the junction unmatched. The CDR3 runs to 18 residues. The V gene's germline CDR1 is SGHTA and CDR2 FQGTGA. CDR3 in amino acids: CASSRERLQGGMNTEAFF. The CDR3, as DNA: TGTGCCAGCAGCCGAGAACGCTTACAGGGGGGGATGAACACTGAAGCTTTCTTT.

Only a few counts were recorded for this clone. The CDR3 coding sequence is TGTGCCAGCAGCTTTCAATCTAGTGGCAATCAGCCCCAGCATTTT. It specifies CASSFQSSGNQPQHF. The V gene is TRBV7-2, the J gene TRBJ1-5; D gene unclear. The CDR3 contains 15 residues. Germline V gene data show CDR1 as SGHTA and CDR2 as FQGNSA. Trimming took 3 bases from V and 2 from J, leaving 11 bases between them.

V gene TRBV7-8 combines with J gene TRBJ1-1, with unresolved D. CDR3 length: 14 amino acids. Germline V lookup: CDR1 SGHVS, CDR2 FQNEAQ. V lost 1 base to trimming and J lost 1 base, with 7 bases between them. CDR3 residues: CASSLVRQNTEAFF. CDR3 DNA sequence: TGTGCCAGCAGCTTAGTTAGACAGAACACTGAAGCTTTCTTT.

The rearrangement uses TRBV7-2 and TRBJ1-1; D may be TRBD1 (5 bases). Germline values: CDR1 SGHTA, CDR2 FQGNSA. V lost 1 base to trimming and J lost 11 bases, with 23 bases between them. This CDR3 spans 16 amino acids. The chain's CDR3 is CASSLDREGSGEGAFF. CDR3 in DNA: TGTGCCAGCAGCTTAGACCGAGAGGGGAGCGGGGAGGGGGCTTTCTTT.

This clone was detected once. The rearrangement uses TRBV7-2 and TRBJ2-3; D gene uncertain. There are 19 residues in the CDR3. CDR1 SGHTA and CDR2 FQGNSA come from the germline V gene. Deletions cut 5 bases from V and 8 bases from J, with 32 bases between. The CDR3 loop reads CASSHDVSSRYRYGGTQYF. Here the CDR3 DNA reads TGTGCCAGCAGCCATGATGTTTCGTCCCGTTACAGATACGGTGGTACGCAGTATTTT.

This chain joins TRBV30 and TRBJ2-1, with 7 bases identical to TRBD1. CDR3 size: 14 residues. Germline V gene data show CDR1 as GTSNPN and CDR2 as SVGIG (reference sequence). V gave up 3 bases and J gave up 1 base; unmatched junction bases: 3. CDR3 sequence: CAWRGGLSYNEQFF. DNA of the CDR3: TGTGCCTGGAGAGGGGGCCTTTCCTACAATGAGCAGTTCTTC.

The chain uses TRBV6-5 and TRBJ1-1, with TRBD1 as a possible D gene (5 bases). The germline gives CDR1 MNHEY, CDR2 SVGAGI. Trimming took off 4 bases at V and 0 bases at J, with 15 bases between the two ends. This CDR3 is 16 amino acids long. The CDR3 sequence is CASSWGRTLMNTEAFF. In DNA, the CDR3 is TGTGCCAGCAGTTGGGGCAGGACATTGATGAACACTGAAGCTTTCTTT.

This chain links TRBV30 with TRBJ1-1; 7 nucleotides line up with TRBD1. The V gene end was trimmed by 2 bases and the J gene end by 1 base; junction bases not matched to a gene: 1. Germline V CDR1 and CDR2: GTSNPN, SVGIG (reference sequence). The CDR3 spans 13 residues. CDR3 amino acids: CAWSTGENTEAFF. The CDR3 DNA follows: TGTGCCTGGAGTACAGGGGAGAACACTGAAGCTTTCTTT.

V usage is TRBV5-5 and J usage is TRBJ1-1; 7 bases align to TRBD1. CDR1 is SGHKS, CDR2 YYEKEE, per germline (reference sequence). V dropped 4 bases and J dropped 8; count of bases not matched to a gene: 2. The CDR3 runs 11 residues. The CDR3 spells CASSLDREAFF. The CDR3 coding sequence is TGTGCCAGCAGCCTGGACAGGGAAGCTTTCTTT.

CDR3 nucleotide sequence: TGTGCCAGCAGCCCGCTAGAAGAGACCCAGTACTTC. Translating gives CASSPLEETQYF. This chain connects TRBV7-2 to TRBJ2-5, with D unclear. This CDR3 region has 12 residues. V was pared by 5 bases and J by 3 bases, with 7 bases between. CDR1 SGHTA and CDR2 FQGNSA come from the germline V gene.

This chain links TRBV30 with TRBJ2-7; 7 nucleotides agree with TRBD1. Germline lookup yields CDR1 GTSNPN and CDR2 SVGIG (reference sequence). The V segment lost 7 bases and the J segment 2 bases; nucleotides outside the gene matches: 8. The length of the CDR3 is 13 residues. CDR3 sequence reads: CAFTRDSPYEQYF. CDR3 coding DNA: TGTGCCTTCACCAGGGACAGCCCCTACGAGCAGTACTTC.

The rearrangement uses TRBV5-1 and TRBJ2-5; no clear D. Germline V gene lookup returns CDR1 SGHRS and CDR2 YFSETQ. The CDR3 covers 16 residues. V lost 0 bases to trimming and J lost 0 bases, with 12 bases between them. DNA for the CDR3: TGCGCCAGCAGCTTGGGGGCACTCCCGTACCAAGAGACCCAGTACTTC. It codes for CASSLGALPYQETQYF. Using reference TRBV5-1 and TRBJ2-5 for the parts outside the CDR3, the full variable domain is KAGVTQTPRYLIKTRGQQVTLSCSPISGHRSVSWYQQTPGQGLQFLFEYFSETQRNKGNFPGRFSGRQFSNSRSEMNVSTLELGDSALYLCASSLGALPYQETQYFGPGTRLLVL.

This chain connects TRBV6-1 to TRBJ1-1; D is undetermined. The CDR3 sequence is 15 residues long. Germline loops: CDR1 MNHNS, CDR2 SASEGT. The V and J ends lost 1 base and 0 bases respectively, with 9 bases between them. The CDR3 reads CASSEGTPMNTEAFF. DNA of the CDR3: TGTGCCAGCAGTGAAGGAACACCCATGAACACTGAAGCTTTCTTT.

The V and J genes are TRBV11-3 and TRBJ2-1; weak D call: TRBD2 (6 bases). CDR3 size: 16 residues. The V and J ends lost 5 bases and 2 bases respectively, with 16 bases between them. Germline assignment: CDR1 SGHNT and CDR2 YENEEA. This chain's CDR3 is CASSDWGDQTYNEQFF. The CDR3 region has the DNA TGTGCCAGCAGCGATTGGGGGGATCAAACCTACAATGAGCAGTTCTTC.

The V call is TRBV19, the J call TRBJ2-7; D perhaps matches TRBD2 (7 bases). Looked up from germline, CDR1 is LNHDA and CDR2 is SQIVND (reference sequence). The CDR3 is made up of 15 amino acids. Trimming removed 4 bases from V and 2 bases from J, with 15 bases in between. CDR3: CASSKGGQAAYEQYF. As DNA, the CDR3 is TGTGCCAGTAGTAAGGGGGGGCAGGCCGCCTACGAGCAGTACTTC.

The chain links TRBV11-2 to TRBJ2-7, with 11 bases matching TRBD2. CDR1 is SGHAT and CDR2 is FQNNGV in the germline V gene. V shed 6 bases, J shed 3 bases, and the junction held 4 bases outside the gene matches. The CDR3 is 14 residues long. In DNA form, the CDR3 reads TGTGCCAGCAGATACGGACTAGCGGGCTACGAGCAGTACTTC. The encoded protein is CASRYGLAGYEQYF.

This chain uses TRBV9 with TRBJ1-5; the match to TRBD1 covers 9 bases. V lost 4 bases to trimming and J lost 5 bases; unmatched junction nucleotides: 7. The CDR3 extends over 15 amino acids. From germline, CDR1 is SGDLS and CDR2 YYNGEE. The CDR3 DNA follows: TGTGCCAGCAGCTTTACAGGGGGCTATGATCAGCCCCAGCATTTT. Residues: CASSFTGGYDQPQHF.

CDR3 DNA: TGCGCCAGCAGCTCACAGGGAGTTAAGAACGAAAAACTGTTTTTT. Its translation: CASSSQGVKNEKLFF. This chain uses TRBV5-1 with TRBJ1-4, with a weak D call TRBD1 (6 bases). Trimming stripped 3 bases from V and 8 bases from J, with 17 bases between. The germline V gene encodes CDR1 SGHRS and CDR2 YFSETQ. The CDR3 spans 15 residues.

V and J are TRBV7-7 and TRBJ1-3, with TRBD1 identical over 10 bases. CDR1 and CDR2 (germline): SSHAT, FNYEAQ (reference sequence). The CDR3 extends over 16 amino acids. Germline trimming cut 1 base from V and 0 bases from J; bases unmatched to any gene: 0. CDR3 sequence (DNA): TGTGCCAGCAGCTTAGGGACAGGGGGCTCTGGAAACACCATATATTTT. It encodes CASSLGTGGSGNTIYF.